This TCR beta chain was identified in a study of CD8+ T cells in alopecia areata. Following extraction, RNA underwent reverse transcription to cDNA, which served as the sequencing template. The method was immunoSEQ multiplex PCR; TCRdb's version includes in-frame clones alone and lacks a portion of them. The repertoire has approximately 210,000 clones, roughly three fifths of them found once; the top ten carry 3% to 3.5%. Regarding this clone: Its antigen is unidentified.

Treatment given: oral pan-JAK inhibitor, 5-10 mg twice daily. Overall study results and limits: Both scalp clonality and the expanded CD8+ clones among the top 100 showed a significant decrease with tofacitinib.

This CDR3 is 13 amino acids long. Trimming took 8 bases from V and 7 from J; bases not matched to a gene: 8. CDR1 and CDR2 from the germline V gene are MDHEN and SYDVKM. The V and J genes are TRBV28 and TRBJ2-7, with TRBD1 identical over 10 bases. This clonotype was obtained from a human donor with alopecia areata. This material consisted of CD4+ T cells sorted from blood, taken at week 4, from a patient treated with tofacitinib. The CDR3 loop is CASRDRGRREQYF. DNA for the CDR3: TGTGCCAGCCGTGACAGGGGGCGTCGGGAGCAGTACTTC.